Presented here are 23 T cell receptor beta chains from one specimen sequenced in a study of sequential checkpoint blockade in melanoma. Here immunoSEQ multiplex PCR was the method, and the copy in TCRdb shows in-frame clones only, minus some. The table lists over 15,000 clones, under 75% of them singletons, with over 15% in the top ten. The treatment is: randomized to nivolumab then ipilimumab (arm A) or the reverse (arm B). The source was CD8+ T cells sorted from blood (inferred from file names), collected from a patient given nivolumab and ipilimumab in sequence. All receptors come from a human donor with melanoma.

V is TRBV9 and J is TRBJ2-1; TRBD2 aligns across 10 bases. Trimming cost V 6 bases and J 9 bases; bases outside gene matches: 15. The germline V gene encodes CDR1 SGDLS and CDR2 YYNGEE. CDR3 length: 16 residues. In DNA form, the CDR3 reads TGTGCCAGCACCCTGTTCGGGGCTAGCGGGAGTACTGAGCAGTTCTTC. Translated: CASTLFGASGSTEQFF.

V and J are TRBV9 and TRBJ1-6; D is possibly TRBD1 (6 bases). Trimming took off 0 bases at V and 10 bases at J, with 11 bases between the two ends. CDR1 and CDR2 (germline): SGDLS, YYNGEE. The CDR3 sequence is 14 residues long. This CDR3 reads CASSVGGGNSPLHF. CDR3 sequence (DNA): TGTGCCAGCAGCGTAGGAGGGGGAAACTCACCCCTCCACTTT. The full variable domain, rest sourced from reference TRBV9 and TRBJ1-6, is DSGVTQTPKHLITATGQRVTLRCSPRSGDLSVYWYQQSLDQGLQFLIQYYNGEERAKGNILERFSAQQFPDLHSELNLSSLELGDSALYFCASSVGGGNSPLHFGNGTRLTVT.

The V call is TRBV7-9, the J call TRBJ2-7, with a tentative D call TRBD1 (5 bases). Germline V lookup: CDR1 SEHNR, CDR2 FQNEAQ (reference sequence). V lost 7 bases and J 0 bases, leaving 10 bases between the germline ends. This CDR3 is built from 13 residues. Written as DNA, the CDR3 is TGTGCCAGCACCCGACAGAGCTCCTACGAGCAGTACTTC. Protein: CASTRQSSYEQYF.

The CDR3 spells CASSFVGQGYEQYF. The CDR3 DNA sequence: TGTGCCAGCAGCTTTGTGGGACAGGGCTACGAGCAGTACTTC. This chain links TRBV7-9 with TRBJ2-7; TRBD1 agrees at 9 bases. There are 14 residues in the CDR3. Per the germline V gene, CDR1 is SEHNR and CDR2 is FQNEAQ (reference sequence). V lost 3 bases and J lost 3; bases outside the gene matches: 3. The complete variable domain, with remaining parts taken from reference TRBV7-9 and TRBJ2-7, reads DTGVSQNPRHKITKRGQNVTFRCDPISEHNRLYWYRQTLGQGPEFLTYFQNEAQLEKSRLLSDRFSAERPKGSFSTLEIQRTEQGDSAMYLCASSFVGQGYEQYFGPGTRLTVT.

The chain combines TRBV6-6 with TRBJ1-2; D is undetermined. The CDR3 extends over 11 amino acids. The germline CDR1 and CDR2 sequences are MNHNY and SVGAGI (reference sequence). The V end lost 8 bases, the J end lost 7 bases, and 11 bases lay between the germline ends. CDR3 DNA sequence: TGTGCCAGCTCTCTCCCCTCTGGCTACACCTTC. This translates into CASSLPSGYTF.

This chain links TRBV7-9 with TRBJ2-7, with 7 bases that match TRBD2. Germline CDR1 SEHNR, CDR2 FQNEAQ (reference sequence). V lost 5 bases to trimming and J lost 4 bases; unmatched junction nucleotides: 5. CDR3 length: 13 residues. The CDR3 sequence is CASSPSGGYEQYF. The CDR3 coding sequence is TGTGCCAGCAGCCCCTCCGGGGGGTACGAGCAGTACTTC.

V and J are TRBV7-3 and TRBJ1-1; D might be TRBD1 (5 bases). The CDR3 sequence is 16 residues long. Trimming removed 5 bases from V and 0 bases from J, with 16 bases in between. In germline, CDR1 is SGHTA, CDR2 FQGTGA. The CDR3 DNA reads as TGTGCCAGCAGCATTAATGCGCGGGGGGTGAACACTGAAGCTTTCTTT. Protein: CASSINARGVNTEAFF.

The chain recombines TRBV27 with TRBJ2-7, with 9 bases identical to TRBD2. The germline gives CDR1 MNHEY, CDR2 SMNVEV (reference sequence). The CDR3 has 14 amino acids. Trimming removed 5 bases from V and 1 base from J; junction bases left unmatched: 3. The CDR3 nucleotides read TGTGCCAGCAGTAGACTAGCGGAGTCCTACGAGCAGTACTTC. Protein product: CASSRLAESYEQYF.

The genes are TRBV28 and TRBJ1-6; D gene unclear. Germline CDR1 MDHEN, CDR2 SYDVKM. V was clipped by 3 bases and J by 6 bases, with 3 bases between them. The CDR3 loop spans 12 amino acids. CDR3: CASSLANSPLHF. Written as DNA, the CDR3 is TGTGCCAGCAGTTTGGCTAATTCACCCCTCCACTTT.

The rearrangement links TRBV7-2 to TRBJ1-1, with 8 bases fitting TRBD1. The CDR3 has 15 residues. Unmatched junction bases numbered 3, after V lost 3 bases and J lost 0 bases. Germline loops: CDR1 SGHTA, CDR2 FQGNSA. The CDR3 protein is CASSFSGGMNTEAFF. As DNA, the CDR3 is TGTGCCAGCAGCTTCTCAGGGGGCATGAACACTGAAGCTTTCTTT.

The CDR3: CASSPGTGDTYEQYF. The CDR3 DNA follows: TGTGCCAGCAGCCCCGGGACAGGGGATACCTACGAGCAGTACTTC. The chain has TRBV5-4 and TRBJ2-7; 10 positions match TRBD1. Germline assignment: CDR1 SGHNT and CDR2 YYREEE (reference sequence). The CDR3 has 15 residues. V shed 4 bases and J 2 bases; nucleotides not matched to a gene: 6. Filled out from reference TRBV5-4 and TRBJ2-7, the complete variable domain reads ETGVTQSPTHLIKTRGQQVTLRCSSQSGHNTVSWYQQALGQGPQFIFQYYREEENGRGNFPPRFSGLQFPNYSSELNVNALELDDSALYLCASSPGTGDTYEQYFGPGTRLTVT.

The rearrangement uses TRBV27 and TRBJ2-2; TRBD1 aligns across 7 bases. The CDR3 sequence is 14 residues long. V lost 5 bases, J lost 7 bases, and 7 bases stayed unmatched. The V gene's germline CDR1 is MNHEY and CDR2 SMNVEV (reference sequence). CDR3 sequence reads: CASSTDREFGELFF. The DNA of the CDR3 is TGTGCCAGCAGTACCGACAGGGAATTCGGGGAGCTGTTTTTT.

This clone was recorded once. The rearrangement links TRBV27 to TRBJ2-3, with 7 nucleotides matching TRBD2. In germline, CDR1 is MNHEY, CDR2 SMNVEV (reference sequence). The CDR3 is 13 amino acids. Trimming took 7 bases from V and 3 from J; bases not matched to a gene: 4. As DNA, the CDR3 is TGTGCCAGCACGGGAGGTCTGACAGATACGCAGTATTTT. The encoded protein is CASTGGLTDTQYF.

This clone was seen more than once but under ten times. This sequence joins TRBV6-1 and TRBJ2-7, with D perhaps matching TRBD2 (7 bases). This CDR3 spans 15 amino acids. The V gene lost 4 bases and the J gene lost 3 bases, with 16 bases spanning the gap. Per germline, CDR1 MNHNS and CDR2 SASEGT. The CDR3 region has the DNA TGTGCCAGCAGTGGTGCGGGGGCCTTCTACTACGAGCAGTACTTC. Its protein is CASSGAGAFYYEQYF.

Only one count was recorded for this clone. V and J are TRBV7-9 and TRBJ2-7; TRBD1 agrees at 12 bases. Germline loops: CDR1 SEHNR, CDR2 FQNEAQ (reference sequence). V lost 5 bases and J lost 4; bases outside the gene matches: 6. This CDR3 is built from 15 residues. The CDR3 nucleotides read TGTGCCAGCAGCGCAGGGACAGGGGGCCGGTACGAGCAGTACTTC. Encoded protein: CASSAGTGGRYEQYF.

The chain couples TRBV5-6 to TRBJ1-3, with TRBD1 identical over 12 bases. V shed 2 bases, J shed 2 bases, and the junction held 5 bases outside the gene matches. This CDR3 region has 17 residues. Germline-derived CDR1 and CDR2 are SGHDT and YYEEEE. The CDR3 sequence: CASSLPGQGATGNTIYF. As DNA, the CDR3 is TGTGCCAGCAGCTTACCGGGACAGGGGGCTACTGGAAACACCATATATTTT.

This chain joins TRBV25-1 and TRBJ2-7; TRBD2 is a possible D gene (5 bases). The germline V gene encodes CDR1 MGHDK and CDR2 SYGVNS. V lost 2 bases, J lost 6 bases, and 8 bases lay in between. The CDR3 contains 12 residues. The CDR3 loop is CASSEIRGEQYF. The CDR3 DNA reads TGTGCCAGCAGTGAAATCCGGGGCGAGCAGTACTTC.

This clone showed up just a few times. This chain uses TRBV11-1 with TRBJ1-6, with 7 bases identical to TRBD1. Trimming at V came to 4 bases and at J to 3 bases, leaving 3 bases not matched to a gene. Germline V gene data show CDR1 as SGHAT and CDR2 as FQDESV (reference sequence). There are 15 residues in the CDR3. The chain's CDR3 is CASSSGDSYNSPLHF. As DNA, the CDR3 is TGTGCCAGCAGCTCCGGGGACAGCTATAATTCACCCCTCCACTTT. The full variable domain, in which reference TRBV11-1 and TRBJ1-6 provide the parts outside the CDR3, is EAEVAQSPRYKITEKSQAVAFWCDPISGHATLYWYRQILGQGPELLVQFQDESVVDDSQLPKDRFSAERLKGVDSTLKIQPAELGDSAMYLCASSSGDSYNSPLHFGNGTRLTVT.

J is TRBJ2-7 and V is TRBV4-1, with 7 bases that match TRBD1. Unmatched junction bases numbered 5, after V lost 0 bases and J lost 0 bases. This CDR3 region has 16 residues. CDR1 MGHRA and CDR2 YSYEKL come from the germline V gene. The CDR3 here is CASSQDRTGLSYEQYF. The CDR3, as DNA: TGCGCCAGCAGCCAAGACCGGACAGGTCTCTCCTACGAGCAGTACTTC.

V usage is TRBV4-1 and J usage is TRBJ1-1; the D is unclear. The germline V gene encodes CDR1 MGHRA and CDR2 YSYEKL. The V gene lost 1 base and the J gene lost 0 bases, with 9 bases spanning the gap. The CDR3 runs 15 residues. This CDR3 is CASSQVSRMNTEAFF. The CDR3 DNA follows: TGCGCCAGCAGCCAAGTTTCGAGGATGAACACTGAAGCTTTCTTT.

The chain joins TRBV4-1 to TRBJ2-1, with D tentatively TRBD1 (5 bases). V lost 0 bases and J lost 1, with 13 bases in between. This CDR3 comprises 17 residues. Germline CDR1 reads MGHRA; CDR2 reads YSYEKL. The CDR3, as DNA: TGCGCCAGCAGCCAAGATAGTCCCAGGGTATCCTACAATGAGCAGTTCTTC. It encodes CASSQDSPRVSYNEQFF.

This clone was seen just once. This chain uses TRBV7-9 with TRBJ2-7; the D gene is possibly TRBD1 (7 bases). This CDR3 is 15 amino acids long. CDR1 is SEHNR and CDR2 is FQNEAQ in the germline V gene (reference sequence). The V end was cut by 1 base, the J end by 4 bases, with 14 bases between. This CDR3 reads CASSLGQGLLYEQYF. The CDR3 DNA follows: TGTGCCAGCAGCTTAGGACAGGGACTCTTGTACGAGCAGTACTTC.

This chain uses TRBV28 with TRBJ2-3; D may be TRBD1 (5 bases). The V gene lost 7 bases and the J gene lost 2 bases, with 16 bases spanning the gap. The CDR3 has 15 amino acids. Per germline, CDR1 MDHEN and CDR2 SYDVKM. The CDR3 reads CASTLTAYPTDTQYF. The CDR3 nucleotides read TGTGCCAGCACCCTGACAGCGTACCCCACAGATACGCAGTATTTT.